This entry lists 12 T cell receptor beta chains sequenced from one sample in a study of PD-1 blockade in classical Hodgkin lymphoma (dated by TCRdb to about 2020). The sample's time point label, in plain terms: cycle 4 day 1 (C4D1), after six to seven weeks of nivolumab. Every trial patient had relapsed after autologous stem cell transplantation, and cohorts A, B and C differed in prior brentuximab vedotin exposure. CD8+ T cells were purified from thawed PBMCs by magnetic negative selection with a Miltenyi CD8+ T cell isolation kit. Library preparation used the immunoSEQ multiplex PCR assay. TCRdb holds this immuneACCESS table with in-frame rearrangements only. Some clones are missing; in checked studies, unresolved V genes explain under half, and the rest has no known cause. This sample gives about 19,000 clones in total; about nine tenths of them show up just once. The ten largest clones represent 4.5% to 6.5% of the sample.

Sample: CD8+ T cells from blood, taken before the fourth cycle of nivolumab. The origin of the receptors is a human donor with classical Hodgkin lymphoma.

This chain links TRBV5-4 with TRBJ1-2, with D tentatively TRBD1 (5 bases). Germline V lookup: CDR1 SGHNT, CDR2 YYREEE (reference sequence). V was cut by 2 bases and J by 8 bases, with 13 bases left in between. This CDR3 region has 13 residues. CDR3 protein: CASSFRGPRGYTF. The CDR3 nucleotides read TGTGCCAGCAGCTTCCGGGGCCCCAGGGGCTACACCTTC.

This chain connects TRBV11-2 to TRBJ1-1, with D hard to call. The CDR3 contains 13 residues. Germline V CDR1 and CDR2: SGHAT, FQNNGV. V was cut by 5 bases and J by 1 base, with 8 bases left in between. CDR3 DNA sequence: TGTGCCAGCAGCCCAACATGGAACACTGAAGCTTTCTTT. Translating gives CASSPTWNTEAFF.

The chain combines TRBV27 with TRBJ1-4, with a possible D match to TRBD1 (6 bases). V was clipped by 5 bases and J by 12 bases, with 16 bases between them. There are 13 residues in the CDR3. CDR1 and CDR2 from the germline V gene are MNHEY and SMNVEV (reference sequence). The CDR3 DNA reads as TGTGCCAGCAGTCTGGGGGGGGCGGCGGAACTGTTTTTT. This sequence encodes CASSLGGAAELFF.

The V and J genes are TRBV7-9 and TRBJ2-2; D is ambiguous. Trimming pared 2 bases from V and 7 bases from J, leaving 17 bases between. The CDR3 is made up of 16 amino acids. The germline gives CDR1 SEHNR, CDR2 FQNEAQ (reference sequence). The CDR3 here is CASSLRQAASSGELFF. The CDR3 coding sequence is TGTGCCAGCAGCTTACGTCAGGCAGCCTCGAGCGGGGAGCTGTTTTTT. Supplemented by reference TRBV7-9 and TRBJ2-2, the full variable domain reads DTGVSQNPRHKITKRGQNVTFRCDPISEHNRLYWYRQTLGQGPEFLTYFQNEAQLEKSRLLSDRFSAERPKGSFSTLEIQRTEQGDSAMYLCASSLRQAASSGELFFGEGSRLTVL.

The CDR3 coding sequence is TGCAGCGTTCCCCTCCTGGGGAGGCCGGGGGGTGAAGCTTTCTTT. The encoded protein is CSVPLLGRPGGEAFF. The chain carries TRBV29-1 and TRBJ1-1; D is possibly TRBD1 (5 bases). Germline CDR1 and CDR2: SQVTM and ANQGSEA. The V end lost 5 bases, the J end lost 7 bases, and 23 bases lay between the germline ends. This CDR3 is 15 amino acids long. The variable domain in full, completed from reference TRBV29-1 and TRBJ1-1, reads SAVISQKPSRDICQRGTSLTIQCQVDSQVTMMFWYRQQPGQSLTLIATANQGSEATYESGFVIDKFPISRPNLTFSTLTVSNMSPEDSSIYLCSVPLLGRPGGEAFFGQGTRLTVV.

The chain joins TRBV7-2 to TRBJ2-2; D is unclear. Germline loops: CDR1 SGHTA, CDR2 FQGNSA. V dropped 3 bases and J dropped 4 bases, with 12 bases sitting between them. The CDR3 consists of 15 residues. The CDR3, as DNA: TGTGCCAGCAGCTTTTTTGTGGGTGGCACCGGGGAGCTGTTTTTT. Translating it yields CASSFFVGGTGELFF. Drawing the rest from reference TRBV7-2 and TRBJ2-2, the complete variable domain is GAGVSQSPSNKVTEKGKDVELRCDPISGHTALYWYRQSLGQGLEFLIYFQGNSAPDKSGLPSDRFSAERTGGSVSTLTIQRTQQEDSAVYLCASSFFVGGTGELFFGEGSRLTVL.

The CDR3 sequence is CASSEEGGHYGYTF. The CDR3 nucleotides read TGTGCCAGCAGCGAGGAAGGGGGGCACTATGGCTACACCTTC. The rearrangement joins TRBV9 to TRBJ1-2; D may be TRBD1 (6 bases). Trimming left V 3 bases short and J 3 bases short, with 12 bases between. CDR3 length: 14 amino acids. CDR1 and CDR2 from the germline V gene are SGDLS and YYNGEE.

This chain connects TRBV25-1 to TRBJ1-2; D unclear. The CDR3 loop spans 13 amino acids. V lost 0 bases to trimming and J lost 2 bases, with 4 bases between them. CDR1 is MGHDK, CDR2 SYGVNS, per germline. The CDR3: CASSEYRNYGYTF. The DNA of the CDR3 is TGTGCCAGCAGTGAATACCGCAACTATGGCTACACCTTC.

This clone showed up just once. The CDR3 sequence is CASLSGSGNEQFF. CDR3 bases: TGTGCCAGCCTTAGCGGGAGTGGCAATGAGCAGTTCTTC. The V call is TRBV28, the J call TRBJ2-1; 9 nucleotides line up with TRBD2. CDR3 length equals 13 residues. With 8 bases clipped from V and 6 bases from J, the junction kept 5 bases outside the gene matches. Germline CDR1 reads MDHEN; CDR2 reads SYDVKM.

This clone was counted once. This chain uses TRBV5-6 with TRBJ1-2, with D unclear. The CDR3 contains 12 residues. Trimming took 0 bases from V and 5 from J, leaving 5 bases between them. CDR1 SGHDT and CDR2 YYEEEE come from the germline V gene. The CDR3 region is CASSLDRYGYTF. DNA of the CDR3: TGTGCCAGCAGCTTGGATCGGTATGGCTACACCTTC.

The rearrangement joins TRBV6-5 to TRBJ1-5, with unresolved D. This CDR3 region has 12 residues. The germline V gene encodes CDR1 MNHEY and CDR2 SVGAGI. V dropped 6 bases and J dropped 6 bases, with 9 bases sitting between them. CDR3 residues: CASRLPGQPQHF. CDR3 sequence (DNA): TGTGCCAGCAGGCTACCTGGTCAGCCCCAGCATTTT.

The chain recombines TRBV7-6 with TRBJ2-7, with a possible D match to TRBD2 (5 bases). This CDR3 has 16 amino acids. The ends were cut back, 1 base at V and 0 bases at J, with 13 bases in the middle. Germline values: CDR1 SGHVS, CDR2 FNYEAQ. The CDR3 nucleotides are TGTGCCAGCAGCTTAGAGGCGGCGGGTACCTCCTACGAGCAGTACTTC. Encoded protein: CASSLEAAGTSYEQYF.